This T cell receptor (beta chain) was documented in a study of neurological immune-mediated disorders. Overall study findings and caveats: The absence of shared CDR3 amino acid sequences among expanded clones across subjects suggests private repertoires in all groups.

The sorted libraries involved the use of under 1.1 million CD4+ or CD8+ T cells. V dropped 4 bases and J dropped 3 bases, with 10 bases sitting between them. The length of the CDR3 is 14 residues. As regards this clonotype: Its antigen is unknown.

It was by 5'RACE with 10-nucleotide random UMIs that the cDNA was made. TCRdb re-analysed the 5' RACE reads in MiXCR, keeping a single row per CDR3 protein. The table lists roughly 30,000 distinct CDR3 sequences, under 30% of them singletons. The sequence came from a man in his forties or fifties with HTLV-1-associated myelopathy (HAM/TSP). The chain links TRBV12-3 or TRBV12-4 to TRBJ1-3; D is undetermined. Material for sequencing was CD4+ T cells from blood. The CDR3 bases are TGTGCCAGCAGTTCGGGGAGAGTTGGAAACACCATATATTTT. Translated, it gives CASSSGRVGNTIYF.